Presented here are 30 T cell receptor beta chains from one specimen sequenced in a study of patients and donors after allogeneic stem cell transplantation. TCRdb redid the calling of the RT-PCR reads with MiXCR, one entry per CDR3 protein. The table has about a million distinct CDR3 sequences, about 20% seen once; the top ten hold around 5.5%. The specimen sequenced was blood, either unsorted or a sorted T cell fraction (not recorded which). The receptor set was obtained from a human donor who was either an allogeneic HSCT recipient or a stem cell or donor lymphocyte infusion donor (not recorded which). It is not recorded whose cells these are; they may come from a transplant donor.

V usage is TRBV20-1 and J usage is TRBJ2-7; 7 bases align to TRBD2. After removal of 0 bases from V and 1 base from J, the junction contained 6 bases not matched to a gene. The CDR3 length is 15 residues. Germline values: CDR1 DFQATT, CDR2 SNEGSKA (reference sequence). The CDR3 nucleotides are TGCAGTGCTAGAGACCAGCGGGGCCTGTCCTACGAGCAGTACTTC. It translates to CSARDQRGLSYEQYF.

The chain recombines TRBV21-1 with TRBJ2-3; the table assigns TRBD1, which was not confirmed against the DNA. TRBV21-1 is listed as a pseudogene. The length of the CDR3 is 16 residues. CDR3 in amino acids: CASSKVGERSTDTQYF. The CDR3 nucleotides are TGTGCCAGCAGCAAAGTGGGGGAGAGAAGCACAGATACGCAGTATTTT.

This clonotype came up a few times. This chain links TRBV6-2 or TRBV6-3 with TRBJ1-5; D is undetermined. The CDR3 contains 16 residues. Germline CDR1 and CDR2: MNHEY and SVGEGT. V lost 5 bases, J lost 1 base, and 15 bases lay in between. The CDR3 protein is CASSPRSPLSNQPQHF. CDR3 in DNA: TGTGCCAGCAGTCCCCGGAGCCCGTTAAGCAATCAGCCCCAGCATTTT.

The rearrangement links TRBV20-1 to TRBJ2-7; TRBD2 is a possible D gene (5 bases). The V end was cut by 0 bases, the J end by 7 bases, with 22 bases between. In germline, CDR1 is DFQATT, CDR2 SNEGSKA (reference sequence). This CDR3 is 16 amino acids long. CDR3 sequence (DNA): TGCAGTGCTAGAGATGGAATCTACCCCAGCGGATGGGAGCAGTACTTC. Its translation: CSARDGIYPSGWEQYF.

The V and J genes are TRBV20-1 and TRBJ2-5; 8 bases align to TRBD1. Trimming at V came to 6 bases and at J to 2 bases, leaving 11 bases not matched to a gene. Germline V lookup: CDR1 DFQATT, CDR2 SNEGSKA (reference sequence). This CDR3 region has 15 residues. CDR3 region: CSANSSGQVQETQYF. As DNA, the CDR3 is TGCAGTGCCAACTCCTCGGGACAGGTTCAAGAGACCCAGTACTTC.

The chain carries TRBV4-1 and TRBJ1-2, with D uncertain. The CDR3 sequence is 15 residues long. The germline CDR1 and CDR2 sequences are MGHRA and YSYEKL. Trimming took 8 bases from V and 0 from J, leaving 16 bases between them. Here the CDR3 DNA reads TGCGCCAGCTTGGACCCTTCCACCGCTAACTATGGCTACACCTTC. Translation gives CASLDPSTANYGYTF.

The chain joins TRBV30 to TRBJ1-2; possibly TRBD1 for D (5 bases). The CDR3 has 12 amino acids. Germline loops: CDR1 GTSNPN, CDR2 SVGIG (reference sequence). Trimming shortened V by 4 bases and J by 2 bases, and 8 bases separated the two germline ends. CDR3 in DNA: TGTGCCTGGACCCAGGGAAACTATGGCTACACCTTC. Its translation is CAWTQGNYGYTF.

This clonotype was seen more than once but under ten times. The CDR3 DNA reads TGCGCCAGCAGCCAGCTAGCGGGGTCGTCCGGGGAGCTGTTTTTT. Residues: CASSQLAGSSGELFF. The chain has TRBV5-1 and TRBJ2-2; 9 positions agree with TRBD2. J was trimmed by 6 bases and V by 4 bases; bases with no gene match: 7. The CDR3 runs to 15 residues. CDR1 is SGHRS, CDR2 YFSETQ, per germline.

The chain has TRBV4-3 and TRBJ1-5; the D is unclear. Germline assignment: CDR1 LGHNA and CDR2 YSLEER. The CDR3 contains 16 residues. V dropped 0 bases and J dropped 5 bases, with 14 bases sitting between them. CDR3 bases: TGCGCCAGCAGCCAAGATCTTGCAGTCATGGATCAGCCCCAGCATTTT. It specifies CASSQDLAVMDQPQHF.

The genes are TRBV20-1 and TRBJ1-3, with D perhaps matching TRBD1 (5 bases). The CDR3 loop spans 12 amino acids. Trimming took off 1 base at V and 6 bases at J, with 7 bases between the two ends. Germline CDR1 is DFQATT and CDR2 is SNEGSKA (reference sequence). The CDR3 loop reads CSARGGQNTIYF. The CDR3 DNA reads TGCAGTGCTAGAGGGGGCCAAAACACCATATATTTT.

There are a few counts of this clonotype. The chain has TRBV9 and TRBJ2-1, with a weak D call TRBD2 (5 bases). Germline V lookup: CDR1 SGDLS, CDR2 YYNGEE. The CDR3 contains 14 residues. The V and J ends lost 3 bases and 5 bases respectively, with 12 bases between them. The chain's CDR3 is CASSATGSNNEQFF. The DNA for the CDR3 is TGTGCCAGCAGCGCCACGGGGAGTAACAATGAGCAGTTCTTC.

Many counts were recorded for this clonotype. This chain joins TRBV5-6 and TRBJ2-7; 10 bases align to TRBD1. The CDR3 contains 14 residues. V dropped 7 bases and J dropped 3; count of bases not matched to a gene: 7. Germline V gene lookup returns CDR1 SGHDT and CDR2 YYEEEE. CDR3 residues: CASCPTGGFYEQYF. As DNA, the CDR3 is TGTGCCAGCTGTCCGACAGGGGGCTTCTACGAGCAGTACTTC.

The gene calls are TRBV29-1 and TRBJ2-1; 8 bases line up with TRBD1. Trimming removed 4 bases from V and 0 bases from J; junction bases left unmatched: 2. CDR1 is SQVTM and CDR2 is ANQGSEA in the germline V gene. This CDR3 spans 14 amino acids. The CDR3 sequence is CSVGTGSSYNEQFF. CDR3 bases: TGCAGCGTTGGGACAGGGAGCTCCTACAATGAGCAGTTCTTC.

This sequence joins TRBV12-3 or TRBV12-4 and TRBJ1-2; TRBD1 matches 9 bases. CDR3 length: 15 residues. With 5 bases clipped from V and 8 bases from J, the junction kept 12 bases outside the gene matches. The CDR3 loop reads CASSPRDREFDGYTF. The CDR3 DNA reads as TGTGCCAGCAGTCCCCGGGACAGGGAGTTCGACGGCTACACCTTC.

In its sample, this clonotype was seen many times. The chain uses TRBV29-1 and TRBJ2-1; D is ambiguous. This CDR3 has 15 amino acids. V was shortened by 7 bases and J by 0 bases, with 16 bases between the two germline ends. The germline CDR1 and CDR2 sequences are SQVTM and ANQGSEA. CDR3 loop: CSGLLRANSYNEQFF. As DNA, the CDR3 is TGCAGCGGCCTCCTGCGCGCTAACTCCTACAATGAGCAGTTCTTC.

This clonotype was counted between two and nine times. The V gene is TRBV29-1, the J gene TRBJ2-7; D is uncertain. Germline CDR1 reads SQVTM; CDR2 reads ANQGSEA. CDR3 length: 10 amino acids. V was pared by 3 bases and J by 4 bases, with 4 bases between. This CDR3 reads CSVEGYEQYF. The CDR3 DNA reads as TGCAGCGTTGAGGGATACGAGCAGTACTTC.

Comment on this clonotype: At one end the junction does not follow the germline gene, possibly because of a read error. V and J are TRBV2 and TRBJ1-4, with D tentatively TRBD1 (6 bases). CDR3 length: 13 amino acids. CDR1 and CDR2 from the germline V gene are SNHLY and FYNNEI. This CDR3 reads CASIGTTNEKLFF. The CDR3 DNA follows: TGTGCCAGCATAGGGACAACAAATGAAAAACTGTTTTTT. Based on the CDR3 plus reference TRBV2 and TRBJ1-4, the full variable domain is EPEVTQTPSHQVTQMGQEVILRCVPISNHLYFYWYRQILGQKVEFLVSFYNNEISEKSEIFDDQFSVERPDGSNFTLKIRSTKLEDSAMYFCASIGTTNEKLFFGSGTQLSVL.

This rearrangement joins TRBV9 to TRBJ2-7; D not resolved. Germline lookup yields CDR1 SGDLS and CDR2 YYNGEE. This CDR3 is built from 14 residues. V lost 0 bases and J 1 base, leaving 8 bases between the germline ends. The CDR3 sequence is CASSVDRISYEQYF. The CDR3 nucleotides read TGTGCCAGCAGCGTAGATCGGATTTCCTACGAGCAGTACTTC.

The chain recombines TRBV6-2 or TRBV6-3 with TRBJ2-5; TRBD1 is a possible D gene (6 bases). V was trimmed by 2 bases and J by 1 base, leaving 17 bases between them. The CDR3 loop spans 17 amino acids. Germline-derived CDR1 and CDR2 are MNHEY and SVGEGT. CDR3 nucleotide sequence: TGTGCCAGCAGTTACCCACAACTCCAGGGGCGCCAAGAGACCCAGTACTTC. Translated, it gives CASSYPQLQGRQETQYF.

This clonotype has a handful of counts. This rearrangement joins TRBV5-6 to TRBJ2-1; D uncertain. Germline CDR1 reads SGHDT; CDR2 reads YYEEEE. The CDR3 contains 16 residues. Trimming removed 0 bases at V and 2 bases at J, with 12 bases between. The chain's CDR3 is CASSLGLGRPYNEQFF. Here the CDR3 DNA reads TGTGCCAGCAGCTTGGGTCTCGGAAGACCCTACAATGAGCAGTTCTTC.

CDR3: CASSITGTGRETQYF. CDR3 coding DNA: TGTGCCAGCAGCATTACCGGGACAGGGAGGGAGACCCAGTACTTC. The J gene is TRBJ2-5, the V gene TRBV9; TRBD1 matches 9 bases. The CDR3 has 15 residues. Losses at the gene ends were 4 bases for V and 5 bases for J; bases not matched to a gene: 9. CDR1 is SGDLS, CDR2 YYNGEE, per germline.

The CDR3 here is CASSGQGGAEAFF. In nucleotides, the CDR3 is TGTGCCAGCAGCGGGCAGGGGGGGGCTGAAGCTTTCTTT. The chain couples TRBV25-1 to TRBJ1-1, with TRBD1 matching over 7 bases. CDR1 is MGHDK, CDR2 SYGVNS, per germline. V was clipped by 6 bases and J by 6 bases; unmatched bases: 7. This CDR3 has 13 residues.

The gene calls are TRBV7-8 and TRBJ1-3; 7 positions agree with TRBD1. CDR3 length equals 16 residues. J was trimmed by 0 bases and V by 2 bases; bases with no gene match: 4. Germline assignment: CDR1 SGHVS and CDR2 FQNEAQ. The CDR3 sequence: CASSLRDSPSGNTIYF. The DNA of the CDR3 is TGTGCCAGCAGCTTAAGGGACAGTCCCTCTGGAAACACCATATATTTT.

This clonotype was picked up a small number of times. The J gene is TRBJ2-7, the V gene TRBV29-1, with TRBD2 as a possible D gene (5 bases). The V gene lost 7 bases and the J gene lost 6 bases, with 13 bases spanning the gap. This CDR3 comprises 11 residues. Germline values: CDR1 SQVTM, CDR2 ANQGSEA. In DNA form, the CDR3 reads TGCAGCGCGGCGGAGGAATCCGAGCAGTACTTC. As protein: CSAAEESEQYF.

This clonotype has only a few counts. The chain couples TRBV27 to TRBJ2-7; D is perhaps TRBD2 (6 bases). The CDR3 spans 11 residues. V was cut by 5 bases and J by 7 bases, with 9 bases left in between. Germline CDR1 MNHEY, CDR2 SMNVEV (reference sequence). The chain's CDR3 is CASSAAGEQYF. As DNA, the CDR3 is TGTGCCAGCAGTGCCGCGGGAGAGCAGTACTTC.

The rearrangement links TRBV10-3 to TRBJ2-2; a possible D gene is TRBD1 (6 bases). V was trimmed by 5 bases and J by 0 bases, leaving 16 bases between them. This CDR3 is built from 17 residues. Germline V gene sequence: CDR1 ENHRY, CDR2 SYGVKD. CDR3 protein: CAISSPGQRANTGELFF. The CDR3 nucleotides read TGTGCCATCAGTTCCCCTGGACAGCGAGCGAACACCGGGGAGCTGTTTTTT.

V is TRBV11-3 and J is TRBJ1-1; no definite D call. The germline gives CDR1 SGHNT, CDR2 YENEEA. Trimming stripped 5 bases from V and 3 bases from J, with 16 bases between. This CDR3 region has 15 residues. CDR3 sequence reads: CASSMWTKSDTEAFF. DNA for the CDR3: TGTGCCAGCAGCATGTGGACCAAGTCCGACACTGAAGCTTTCTTT.

In this sample, this clonotype turned up a few times. A much larger clone differs from this one at a single base, so this may be a read error. The genes are TRBV6-2 or TRBV6-3 and TRBJ1-2; TRBD1 is a possible D gene (6 bases). CDR3 length: 12 residues. Trimming cost V 6 bases and J 4 bases, with 9 bases left between them. Germline V gene data show CDR1 as MNHEY and CDR2 as SVGEGT. The CDR3 coding sequence is TGTGCCAGCAGCCGACAGGCCTATGGCTACACCTTC. This encodes CASSRQAYGYTF.

This clonotype showed up just a few times. The gene calls are TRBV20-1 and TRBJ2-1; 12 bases are a match to TRBD2. Germline CDR1 and CDR2: DFQATT and SNEGSKA (reference sequence). V trimming: 7 bases; J trimming: 8 bases; junction bases outside the gene matches: 9. This CDR3 has 14 residues. The CDR3 sequence: CSVRRLAGVHEQFF. CDR3 sequence (DNA): TGCAGTGTTCGTAGACTAGCGGGAGTGCATGAGCAGTTCTTC.

The rearrangement links TRBV4-1 to TRBJ2-2; no firm D call. This CDR3 region has 15 residues. CDR1 is MGHRA and CDR2 is YSYEKL in the germline V gene. Trimming shortened V by 4 bases and J by 4 bases, and 13 bases separated the two germline ends. In DNA, the CDR3 is TGCGCCAGCAGCCGAGCCCCCCGATCCACCGGGGAGCTGTTTTTT. This gives the protein CASSRAPRSTGELFF.